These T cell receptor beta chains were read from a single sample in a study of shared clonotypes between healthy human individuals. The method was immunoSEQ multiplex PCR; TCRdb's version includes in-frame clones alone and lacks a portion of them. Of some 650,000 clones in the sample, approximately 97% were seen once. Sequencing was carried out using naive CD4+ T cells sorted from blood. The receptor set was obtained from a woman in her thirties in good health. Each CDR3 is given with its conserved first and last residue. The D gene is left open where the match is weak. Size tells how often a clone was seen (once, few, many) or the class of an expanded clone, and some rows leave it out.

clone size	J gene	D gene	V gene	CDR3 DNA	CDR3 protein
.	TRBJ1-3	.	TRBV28	TGTGCCAGCCTCGGAGGGGTCCCTACTGGAAACACCATATATTTT	CASLGGVPTGNTIYF
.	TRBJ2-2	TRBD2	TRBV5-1	TGCGCCAGCAGCTTGGACCTTCTTAATAGCGGGAGGGCCTGGGCCGGGGAGCTGTTTTTT	CASSLDLLNSGRAWAGELFF
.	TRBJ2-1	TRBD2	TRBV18	TGTGCCAGCTCCCCAAGTGTAACTAGCGGGAATTTTAGGCATGAGCAGTTCTTC	CASSPSVTSGNFRHEQFF
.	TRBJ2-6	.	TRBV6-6	TGTGCCAGCAGTTACACCGACCGGGACCGCAACGTCCTGACTTTC	CASSYTDRDRNVLTF
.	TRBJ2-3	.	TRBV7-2	TGTGCCAGCAGCTTAAGCGTAGCGGAGATAAGTTCGGAGTATTTT	CASSLSVAEISSEYF
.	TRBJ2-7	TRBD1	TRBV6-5	TGTGCCAGCAGCCGACAGGGCTACGAGCAGTACTTC	CASSRQGYEQYF
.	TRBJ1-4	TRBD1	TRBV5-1	TGCGCCAGCAGCTCGTCCCGGGACAGGAATGAAAAACTGTTTTTT	CASSSSRDRNEKLFF
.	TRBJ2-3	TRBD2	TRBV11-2	TGTGCCAGCAGCTTGAAACTAGCGGGAGGGATAGATACGCAGTATTTT	CASSLKLAGGIDTQYF
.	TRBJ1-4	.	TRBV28	TGTGCCAGCAGTTTATTTAAGAGAGGGTTGACTAATGAAAAACTGTTTTTT	CASSLFKRGLTNEKLFF
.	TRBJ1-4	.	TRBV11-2	TGTGCCAGCAGCCCCTTGGGCTTTGGCGGTGGGGGAGAGAAACTGTTTTTT	CASSPLGFGGGGEKLFF
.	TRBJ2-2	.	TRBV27	TGTGCCAGCAGAGCTCGAATCCTGAACACCGGGGAGCTGTTTTTT	CASRARILNTGELFF
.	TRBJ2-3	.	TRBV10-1	TGCGCCAGCAGTGGTAATTGGGAGAACACAGATACGCAGTATTTT	CASSGNWENTDTQYF
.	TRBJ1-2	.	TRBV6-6	TGTGCCAGCAGTACCACCGGGTTGGAGGGCTACACCTTC	CASSTTGLEGYTF
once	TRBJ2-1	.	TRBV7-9	TGTGCCAGCAACCTAAAGACAAATGACAATGAGCAGTTCTTC	CASNLKTNDNEQFF
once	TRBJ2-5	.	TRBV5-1	TGCGCCAGCAGCTTGGTTTCTACCCAACCGTCCACCCAGTACTTC	CASSLVSTQPSTQYF
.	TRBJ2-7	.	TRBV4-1	TGCGCCAGCAGCCATGGGGGCCCTTCCTACGAGCAGTACTTC	CASSHGGPSYEQYF
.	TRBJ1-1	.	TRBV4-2	TGTGCCAGCAGCCAAGGGAAGGGGGGGAACACTGAAGCTTTCTTT	CASSQGKGGNTEAFF
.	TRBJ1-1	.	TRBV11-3	TGTGCCAGCAGCTCGCACTTCAACACTGAAGCTTTCTTT	CASSSHFNTEAFF
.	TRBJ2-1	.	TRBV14	TGTGCCAGCAGCCAAGGAAAGGGACTCGAGTACAATGAGCAGTTCTTC	CASSQGKGLEYNEQFF
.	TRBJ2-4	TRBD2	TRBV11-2	TGTGCCAGCAGCTTCGAAGCGGGAATCAAAAACATTCAGTACTTC	CASSFEAGIKNIQYF
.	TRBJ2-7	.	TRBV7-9	TGTGCCAGCAGCTTATTGGGTTCGGCTACCGACTTC	CASSLLGSATDF
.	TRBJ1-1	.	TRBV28	TGTGCCAGCAGTTTCGGAGACACTGAAGCTTTCTTT	CASSFGDTEAFF
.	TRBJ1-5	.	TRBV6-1	TGTGCCAGCAGAGTCCAGGGGAATAGCAATCAGCCCCAGCATTTT	CASRVQGNSNQPQHF
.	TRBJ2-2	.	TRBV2	TGTGCCAGCAGTGAACAGGGGCCAGCGAACACCGGGGAGCTGTTTTTT	CASSEQGPANTGELFF
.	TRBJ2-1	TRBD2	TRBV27	TGTGCCAGCAGTTTTAGCGGGAGGTCCTACAATGAGCAGTTCTTC	CASSFSGRSYNEQFF
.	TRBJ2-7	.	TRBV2	TGTGCCAGCAGGGCGACCTACGAGCAGTACTTC	CASRATYEQYF
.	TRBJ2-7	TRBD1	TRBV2	TGTGCCAGCAGCGCCGGGACAGGGGTACACGAGCAGTACTTC	CASSAGTGVHEQYF
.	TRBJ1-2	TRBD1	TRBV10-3	TGTGCCATCAGTGAGTTGTCAGGGGGAAGAAAGTCTAGTGGCTACACCTTC	CAISELSGGRKSSGYTF
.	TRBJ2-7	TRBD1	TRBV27	TGTGCCAGCAGATCGACAGGGAGCGGCTACGAGCAGTACTTC	CASRSTGSGYEQYF
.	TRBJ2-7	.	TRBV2	TGTGCCAGCAGGAGGGACCGGGACACGGTCTACGAGCAGTACTTC	CASRRDRDTVYEQYF
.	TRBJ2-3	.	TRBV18	TGTGCCAGCTCACCCCTAAGCACAGATACGCAGTATTTT	CASSPLSTDTQYF
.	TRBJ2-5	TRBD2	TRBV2	TGTGCCAGCGCGGGACTAGCGGGTGAAGAGACCCAGTACTTC	CASAGLAGEETQYF
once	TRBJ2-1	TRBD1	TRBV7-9	TGTGCCAGCAGCTTAGGTACAGGGGTCTACAATGAGCAGTTCTTC	CASSLGTGVYNEQFF
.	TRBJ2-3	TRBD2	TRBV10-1	TGCGCCAGCAGTCCTCATAGCGGGAGAGGAGATACGCAGTATTTT	CASSPHSGRGDTQYF
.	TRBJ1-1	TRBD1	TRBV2	TGTGCCAGCAGTTCTCAGGGGGCGAACACTGAAGCTTTCTTT	CASSSQGANTEAFF
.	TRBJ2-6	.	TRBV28	TGTGCCAGCAGCGAAGAATACTCTGGGGCCAACGTCCTGACTTTC	CASSEEYSGANVLTF
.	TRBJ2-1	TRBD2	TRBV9	TGTGCCAGCAGCGTAGGATTCAGCGGGAGTTACAATGAGCAGTTCTTC	CASSVGFSGSYNEQFF
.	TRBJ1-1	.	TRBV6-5	TGTGCCAGCAGTTTACACAGATGGGACACTGAAGCTTTCTTT	CASSLHRWDTEAFF
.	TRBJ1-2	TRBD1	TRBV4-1	TGCGCCAGCAGCTCGGACAGGCTCTATGGCTACACCTTC	CASSSDRLYGYTF
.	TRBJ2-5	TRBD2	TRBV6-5	TGTGCCAGCAGTTACGTGGGGAGGGCAGGTGAGACCCAGTACTTC	CASSYVGRAGETQYF
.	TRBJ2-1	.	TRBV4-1	TGCGCCAGCAGCCATTTCCGGGACTTCAGGTTCGATGAGCAGTTCTTC	CASSHFRDFRFDEQFF
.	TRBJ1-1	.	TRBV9	TGTGCCAGCAGCGTAGTGTTGAACACTGAAGCTTTCTTT	CASSVVLNTEAFF
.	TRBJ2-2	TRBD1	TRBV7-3	TGTGCCAGCAGCAAAGGGCAGCGGACAGGCGCGGCCGGGGAGCTGTTTTTT	CASSKGQRTGAAGELFF
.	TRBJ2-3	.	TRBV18	TGTGCCAGCTCACCCCCGACAGGCACAGATACGCAGTATTTT	CASSPPTGTDTQYF
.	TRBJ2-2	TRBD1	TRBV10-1	TGCGCCAGCCCATCACCGACAGGGGCCACCGGGGAGCTGTTTTTT	CASPSPTGATGELFF
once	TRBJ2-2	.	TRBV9	TGTGCCAGCAGCGTGAGGGGCGACACCGGGGAGCTGTTTTTT	CASSVRGDTGELFF
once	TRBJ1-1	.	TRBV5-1	TGCGCCAGCAGCCCGGGACGGCTAATGAACACTGAAGCTTTCTTT	CASSPGRLMNTEAFF
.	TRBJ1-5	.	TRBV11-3	TGTGCCAGCAGCTTAAGCAGAAATCAGCCCCAGCATTTT	CASSLSRNQPQHF
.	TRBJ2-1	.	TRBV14	TGTGCCAGCAGCCAAGATACATACCGTGAGCAGTTCTTC	CASSQDTYREQFF
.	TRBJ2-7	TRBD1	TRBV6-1	TGTGCCAGCACCCCGGGACAGGGGATCCACGAGCAGTACTTC	CASTPGQGIHEQYF
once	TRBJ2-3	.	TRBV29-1	TGCAGCGCTAGACAGGTCCTGATATATACGCAGTATTTT	CSARQVLIYTQYF
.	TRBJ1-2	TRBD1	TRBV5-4	TGTGCCAGCAGCTTGATGGCAGGGGGTCTCGGCTACACCTTC	CASSLMAGGLGYTF
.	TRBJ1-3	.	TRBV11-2	TGTGCCAGCAGCTTAATTCTTCAGGGGATAGGAGGAAACACCATATATTTT	CASSLILQGIGGNTIYF
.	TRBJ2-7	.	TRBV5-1	TGCGCCAGCAGCTTGGCCCAGGGCTACGAGCAGTACTTC	CASSLAQGYEQYF